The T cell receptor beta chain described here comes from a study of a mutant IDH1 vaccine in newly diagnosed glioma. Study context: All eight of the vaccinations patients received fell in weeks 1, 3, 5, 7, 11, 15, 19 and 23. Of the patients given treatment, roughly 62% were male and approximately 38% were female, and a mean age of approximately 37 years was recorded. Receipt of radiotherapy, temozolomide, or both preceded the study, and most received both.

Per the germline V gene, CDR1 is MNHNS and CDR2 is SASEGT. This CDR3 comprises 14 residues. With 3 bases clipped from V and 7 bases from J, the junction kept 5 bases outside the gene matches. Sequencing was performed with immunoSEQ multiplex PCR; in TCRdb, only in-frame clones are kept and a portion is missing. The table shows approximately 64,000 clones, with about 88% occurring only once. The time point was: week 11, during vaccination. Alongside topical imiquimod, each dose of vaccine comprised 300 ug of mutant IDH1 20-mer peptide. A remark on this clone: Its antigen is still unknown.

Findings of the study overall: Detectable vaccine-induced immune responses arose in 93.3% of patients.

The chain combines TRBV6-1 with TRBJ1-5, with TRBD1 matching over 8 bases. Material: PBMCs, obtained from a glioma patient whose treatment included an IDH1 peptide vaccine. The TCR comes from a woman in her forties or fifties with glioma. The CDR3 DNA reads TGTGCCAGCAGTGACCGGACAGGGATACAGCCCCAGCATTTT. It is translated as CASSDRTGIQPQHF.